This TCR beta chain came from a study of blood T cell repertoires in COVID-19. As for the study in general: The United States, Italy and Spain supplied acute and convalescent COVID-19 samples. Nucleic acid was either cDNA or gDNA, and it came from T cells, B-cell-depleted T cells, or PBMCs.

Original methodology: Estimates of nucleated cell counts were drawn from the amplification of reference gene primers. The table came from immunoSEQ multiplex PCR; TCRdb's copy has only in-frame clones and leaves some out. That table furnishes V, J and clone size, whereas the DNA furnished D and trimming. Here the sample spans approximately 140,000 clones, less than 80% being singletons. Germline loops: CDR1 SGHRS, CDR2 YFSETQ. The CDR3 length is 16 residues. J lost 6 bases, V lost 3 bases, and 12 bases had no gene match. This clone was observed once. Sequenced material: peripheral blood. The clonotype was recovered from a man in his 60s with acute or convalescent COVID-19. The rearrangement joins TRBV5-1 to TRBJ2-1, with 7 bases matching TRBD2. The CDR3 coding sequence is TGCGCCAGCAGCTCCAGCGGGGCTAAGCTGGGCAATGAGCAGTTCTTC. As protein: CASSSSGAKLGNEQFF.